This TCR beta chain was retrieved from a study of response to subunit inactivated influenza vaccine. Study results and caveats: It was suggested by the authors that few new T cells are recruited by each seasonal influenza vaccination.

MiXCR, applied by TCRdb to the RT-PCR reads, yields one record per CDR3 protein. The profile covers 650,000 or so distinct CDR3 sequences, with less than 15% appearing a single time and 7.5% to 9% taken by the ten largest. This clonotype was counted at least ten times. What it binds is unknown. Sample: PBMCs from blood, taken 14 days before vaccination. This sequence originates from a man aged 50-60 years who received an inactivated influenza vaccine.

The CDR3 coding sequence is TGCAGTGCTAGTACCCCGGGTCCATACGAGCAGTACTTC. This encodes CSASTPGPYEQYF. The chain carries TRBV20-1 and TRBJ2-7; no clear D gene. The CDR3 is 13 residues long. V was pared by 3 bases and J by 4 bases, with 13 bases between. From germline, CDR1 is DFQATT and CDR2 SNEGSKA (reference sequence).